A single sample gave rise to the 29 T cell receptor beta chains below, sequenced in a study of T cells in tuberculosis. Method: immunoSEQ multiplex PCR; TCRdb's copy keeps in-frame clones and lacks some. Here the sample spans around 38,000 clones, roughly 96% being singletons. Sequenced: PBMCs. The receptor set was obtained from a donor aged 5-35 years with latent tuberculosis or without tuberculosis infection.

The rearrangement joins TRBV7-2 to TRBJ1-2; the D gene is possibly TRBD1 (6 bases). Germline assignment: CDR1 SGHTA and CDR2 FQGNSA. CDR3 length: 15 residues. The germline V and J ends were trimmed by 5 bases and 0 bases, with 13 bases remaining between them. CDR3 coding DNA: TGTGCCAGCAGCCAGCAATGGACAGCTAACTATGGCTACACCTTC. Its protein is CASSQQWTANYGYTF.

Here the CDR3 reads CSVSARLARDTEAFF. The CDR3 DNA sequence: TGCAGCGTTTCGGCTCGCCTGGCCCGGGACACTGAAGCTTTCTTT. The V gene is TRBV29-1, the J gene TRBJ1-1, with D unclear. V was trimmed by 5 bases and J by 3 bases, leaving 19 bases between them. Germline V gene sequence: CDR1 SQVTM, CDR2 ANQGSEA. There are 15 residues in the CDR3.

This chain links TRBV4-2 with TRBJ2-1; the D gene is possibly TRBD2 (7 bases). The CDR3 has 18 amino acids. V dropped 4 bases and J dropped 0 bases, with 19 bases sitting between them. Germline loops: CDR1 LGHNA, CDR2 YNFKEQ. The chain's CDR3 is CASSPAGALRSSYNEQFF. The DNA for the CDR3 is TGTGCCAGCAGCCCGGCGGGGGCGCTAAGGAGCTCCTACAATGAGCAGTTCTTC.

The genes are TRBV18 and TRBJ1-4; 8 bases line up with TRBD1. J gave up 10 bases and V 4 bases, and 8 bases lay outside the gene matches. Germline V CDR1 and CDR2: KGHSH, LQKENI. CDR3 size: 14 residues. CDR3 in DNA: TGTGCCAGCTCACAGGGACAGGCGGTCGGAAAACTGTTTTTT. Amino acid sequence: CASSQGQAVGKLFF.

CDR3 coding DNA: TGTGCCAGCAGTTACGGAGGGGGGGACACAGATACGCAGTATTTT. Residues: CASSYGGGDTDTQYF. The chain carries TRBV6-6 and TRBJ2-3; D perhaps matches TRBD2 (7 bases). Germline V gene lookup returns CDR1 MNHNY and CDR2 SVGAGI (reference sequence). The CDR3 runs 15 residues. V dropped 2 bases and J dropped 2 bases, with 11 bases sitting between them.

The table lists this clone with a count of one. The chain couples TRBV4-3 to TRBJ1-2; 8 nucleotides match TRBD1. The CDR3 loop spans 15 amino acids. CDR1 LGHNA and CDR2 YSLEER come from the germline V gene. The V segment lost 0 bases and the J segment 6 bases; nucleotides outside the gene matches: 6. CDR3 amino acids: CASSQDRTGLDGYTF. For the CDR3, the DNA is TGCGCCAGCAGCCAAGATCGGACAGGGTTGGATGGCTACACCTTC.

V usage is TRBV6-6 and J usage is TRBJ2-7, with D possibly being TRBD1 (6 bases). The germline V and J ends were trimmed by 6 bases and 0 bases, with 12 bases remaining between them. CDR1 and CDR2 from the germline V gene are MNHNY and SVGAGI (reference sequence). The CDR3 contains 14 residues. The CDR3 DNA reads TGTGCCAGCAGCAGAAGGGACATCTCCTACGAGCAGTACTTC. Translating it yields CASSRRDISYEQYF.

This rearrangement joins TRBV10-3 to TRBJ1-6; D gene unclear. Germline lookup yields CDR1 ENHRY and CDR2 SYGVKD. The germline V and J ends were trimmed by 4 bases and 3 bases, with 13 bases remaining between them. CDR3 length: 16 residues. CDR3 amino acids: CAISVARNIYNSPLHF. The CDR3 DNA follows: TGTGCCATCAGTGTGGCAAGAAACATCTATAATTCACCCCTCCACTTT.

The chain employs TRBV9 and TRBJ1-3, with TRBD1 matching 7 bases. Germline values: CDR1 SGDLS, CDR2 YYNGEE. V shed 4 bases, J shed 2 bases, and the junction held 6 bases outside the gene matches. The CDR3 sequence is 15 residues long. CDR3 in DNA: TGTGCCAGCAGCACAGAGGGACAGCCTGGAAACACCATATATTTT. This sequence encodes CASSTEGQPGNTIYF.

As DNA, the CDR3 is TGTGCTAGTGGTCCTAAAAGACAGCAACCCTACAATGAGCAGTTCTTC. Encoded protein: CASGPKRQQPYNEQFF. The chain is built from TRBV12-5 and TRBJ2-1; D might be TRBD1 (5 bases). The CDR3 length is 16 residues. The V end lost 5 bases, the J end lost 2 bases, and 16 bases lay between the germline ends. Germline V CDR1 and CDR2: LGHNT, FRNRAP.

This chain connects TRBV6-5 to TRBJ1-2, with a possible D match to TRBD1 (5 bases). The CDR3 consists of 15 residues. CDR1 MNHEY and CDR2 SVGAGI come from the germline V gene. With 5 bases removed from V and 4 bases from J, the gap between germline ends came to 17 bases. The CDR3 here is CASSRREGVGYGYTF. Written as DNA, the CDR3 is TGTGCCAGCAGTCGACGAGAAGGGGTGGGCTATGGCTACACCTTC.

This clone was observed once. The chain couples TRBV27 to TRBJ2-2, with D perhaps matching TRBD2 (5 bases). Trimming took 3 bases from V and 7 from J, leaving 6 bases between them. The CDR3 is made up of 12 amino acids. Germline values: CDR1 MNHEY, CDR2 SMNVEV (reference sequence). The CDR3 loop is CASSFGDGELFF. Written as DNA, the CDR3 is TGTGCCAGCAGTTTCGGGGACGGGGAGCTGTTTTTT.

V gene TRBV5-8 combines with J gene TRBJ2-3; D perhaps matches TRBD1 (5 bases). The germline V gene encodes CDR1 SGHTS and CDR2 YDEGEE. V was clipped by 0 bases and J by 0 bases, with 14 bases between them. This CDR3 has 17 amino acids. In nucleotides, the CDR3 is TGTGCCAGCAGCTTGGGACAAGGGGATCTAAGCACAGATACGCAGTATTTT. Translation: CASSLGQGDLSTDTQYF.

The chain recombines TRBV5-1 with TRBJ2-1, with 9 nucleotides matching TRBD1. V dropped 4 bases and J dropped 7; count of bases not matched to a gene: 9. Germline CDR1 reads SGHRS; CDR2 reads YFSETQ. The CDR3 covers 15 residues. CDR3 bases: TGCGCCAGCAGCAGCCGGGACAGGGATTCTAATGAGCAGTTCTTC. Protein product: CASSSRDRDSNEQFF. Looking up the rest from reference TRBV5-1 and TRBJ2-1 gives the full variable domain: KAGVTQTPRYLIKTRGQQVTLSCSPISGHRSVSWYQQTPGQGLQFLFEYFSETQRNKGNFPGRFSGRQFSNSRSEMNVSTLELGDSALYLCASSSRDRDSNEQFFGPGTRLTVL.

This sequence joins TRBV4-3 and TRBJ2-5; 7 bases agree with TRBD1. This CDR3 region has 14 residues. V lost 1 base, J lost 4 bases, and 3 bases stayed unmatched. Germline CDR1 reads LGHNA; CDR2 reads YSLEER. This chain's CDR3 is CASSQAGGRETQYF. The CDR3 nucleotides read TGCGCCAGCAGCCAAGCAGGGGGAAGAGAGACCCAGTACTTC.

The chain links TRBV30 to TRBJ1-4; 7 bases are a match to TRBD1. CDR3 length: 14 residues. V lost 0 bases to trimming and J lost 8 bases; unmatched junction nucleotides: 6. Germline assignment: CDR1 GTSNPN and CDR2 SVGIG (reference sequence). CDR3 in DNA: TGTGCCTGGAGTGTAAGGACAGGTCTAGAAAAACTGTTTTTT. Translating gives CAWSVRTGLEKLFF. The full variable domain, with the rest looked up from reference TRBV30 and TRBJ1-4, is SQTIHQWPATLVQPVGSPLSLECTVEGTSNPNLYWYRQAAGRGLQLLFYSVGIGQISSEVPQNLSASRPQDRQFILSSKKLLLSDSGFYLCAWSVRTGLEKLFFGSGTQLSVL.

The gene calls are TRBV6-4 and TRBJ2-2; the D is unclear. In germline, CDR1 is MRHNA, CDR2 SNTAGT. This CDR3 is built from 14 residues. Trimming stripped 0 bases from V and 7 bases from J, with 9 bases between. CDR3 region: CASSDSSDIGELFF. CDR3 in DNA: TGTGCCAGCAGTGACTCGAGTGATATCGGGGAGCTGTTTTTT.

The rearrangement links TRBV27 to TRBJ1-2; D may be TRBD1 (5 bases). The V gene lost 4 bases and the J gene lost 1 base, with 10 bases spanning the gap. CDR3 length equals 14 residues. Germline V lookup: CDR1 MNHEY, CDR2 SMNVEV (reference sequence). CDR3 nucleotides: TGTGCCAGCAGTTCCCTCGACAGTAACTATGGCTACACCTTC. Its protein is CASSSLDSNYGYTF.

V is TRBV19 and J is TRBJ1-1; no definite D call. V was trimmed by 6 bases and J by 0 bases, leaving 5 bases between them. This CDR3 region has 12 residues. Germline V CDR1 and CDR2: LNHDA, SQIVND (reference sequence). The chain's CDR3 is CASRFMNTEAFF. The CDR3 region has the DNA TGTGCCAGTAGGTTTATGAACACTGAAGCTTTCTTT.

The chain joins TRBV30 to TRBJ2-5; D is possibly TRBD2 (6 bases). CDR1 and CDR2 (germline): GTSNPN, SVGIG (reference sequence). This CDR3 region has 12 residues. The V gene lost 5 bases and the J gene lost 5 bases, with 12 bases spanning the gap. CDR3 amino acids: CAWGWGRETQYF. DNA of the CDR3: TGTGCCTGGGGTTGGGGGAGGGAGACCCAGTACTTC.

This chain uses TRBV7-2 with TRBJ1-6; D remains unclear. V was clipped by 1 base and J by 10 bases, with 11 bases between them. This CDR3 has 14 amino acids. Per the germline V gene, CDR1 is SGHTA and CDR2 is FQGNSA. The CDR3 nucleotides are TGTGCCAGCAGCTTAGGGCCCGCCAGGTCACCCCTCCACTTT. It codes for CASSLGPARSPLHF.

The rearrangement joins TRBV7-2 to TRBJ1-2; D perhaps matches TRBD1 (6 bases). This CDR3 comprises 14 residues. V was trimmed by 4 bases and J by 8 bases, leaving 17 bases between them. The germline gives CDR1 SGHTA, CDR2 FQGNSA. The CDR3 sequence: CASSSLRGAGGYTF. The CDR3 DNA is TGTGCCAGCAGCTCCCTTCGGGGGGCTGGCGGCTACACCTTC.

Regarding this clone: An end of the junction does not agree with germline; a read error may underlie this. The chain uses TRBV2 and TRBJ2-7; weak D call: TRBD1 (5 bases). Looked up from germline, CDR1 is SNHLY and CDR2 is FYNNEI. This CDR3 spans 14 amino acids. CDR3 nucleotide sequence: TGTGCCAGCAGTGAAGGACAGATCTCCTACGAGCTGTACTTC. Amino acids: CASSEGQISYELYF.

The chain recombines TRBV29-1 with TRBJ2-7; 8 bases agree with TRBD1. CDR1 SQVTM and CDR2 ANQGSEA come from the germline V gene. Trimming removed 7 bases from V and 6 bases from J; junction bases left unmatched: 11. The CDR3 runs 13 residues. CDR3 protein: CSALAPTGGEQYF. The CDR3 DNA reads TGCAGCGCCCTAGCCCCAACAGGGGGCGAGCAGTACTTC.

V gene TRBV7-2 combines with J gene TRBJ1-4; 8 nucleotides align to TRBD1. CDR3 length: 15 residues. After removal of 5 bases from V and 2 bases from J, the junction contained 4 bases not matched to a gene. Germline lookup yields CDR1 SGHTA and CDR2 FQGNSA. CDR3: CASSRRQGTNEKLFF. DNA for the CDR3: TGTGCCAGCAGCCGGAGACAGGGGACTAATGAAAAACTGTTTTTT. The variable domain in full, with the rest retrieved from reference TRBV7-2 and TRBJ1-4, is GAGVSQSPSNKVTEKGKDVELRCDPISGHTALYWYRQSLGQGLEFLIYFQGNSAPDKSGLPSDRFSAERTGGSVSTLTIQRTQQEDSAVYLCASSRRQGTNEKLFFGSGTQLSVL.

CDR3 in amino acids: CASSSRTGRNEKLFF. DNA for the CDR3: TGTGCCAGCAGCTCGCGGACAGGGAGAAATGAAAAACTGTTTTTT. The gene calls are TRBV7-2 and TRBJ1-4, with TRBD1 matching over 8 bases. J gave up 5 bases and V 4 bases, and 6 bases lay outside the gene matches. This CDR3 is built from 15 residues. The germline CDR1 and CDR2 sequences are SGHTA and FQGNSA.

This chain connects TRBV28 to TRBJ1-5; D may be TRBD1 (5 bases). CDR3 length equals 16 residues. The germline V gene encodes CDR1 MDHEN and CDR2 SYDVKM. The V end lost 1 base, the J end lost 2 bases, and 12 bases lay between the germline ends. The CDR3 loop is CASSLSVGAGNQPQHF. CDR3 DNA sequence: TGTGCCAGCAGTTTATCGGTAGGGGCGGGCAATCAGCCCCAGCATTTT.

The chain couples TRBV5-6 to TRBJ2-7; no definite D call. This CDR3 is 14 amino acids long. The V gene's germline CDR1 is SGHDT and CDR2 YYEEEE. V was shortened by 3 bases and J by 6 bases, with 16 bases between the two germline ends. For the CDR3, the DNA is TGTGCCAGCAGCTCCCGCCTGGTTTTAGCCGAGCAGTACTTC. Amino acids: CASSSRLVLAEQYF.

The chain links TRBV18 to TRBJ2-1, with D perhaps TRBD2 (6 bases). The ends were cut back, 1 base at V and 2 bases at J, with 15 bases in the middle. From germline, CDR1 is KGHSH and CDR2 LQKENI. The length of the CDR3 is 17 residues. CDR3 protein: CASSPLPWGVTYNEQFF. DNA for the CDR3: TGTGCCAGCTCACCACTTCCGTGGGGGGTAACCTACAATGAGCAGTTCTTC.